This TCR beta chain appears in the sequencing data of a study of T-cell reconstitution after alpha-beta-depleted transplantation in children. This clonotype appeared a few times. Its antigen is not known. With 7 bases clipped from V and 1 base from J, the junction kept 7 bases outside the gene matches. From germline, CDR1 is SNHLY and CDR2 FYNNEI. This CDR3 contains 14 residues. General study results and limits: Several hundred graft clones that had expanded were reportedly the source of alpha-beta T cells about two months after transplant. Newly made T cells mostly supplied T-cell counts and diversity one year after transplant.

Unique molecular identifiers were built into the TCRbeta library. TCRdb analysed the PCR reads with MiXCR anew, one entry per CDR3 protein. The repertoire holds about 290,000 distinct CDR3 sequences, with 7.5% to 9% as singletons. The starting material was peripheral blood, obtained 360 days after TCRalphabeta/CD19-depleted stem cell transplant. The gene calls are TRBV2 and TRBJ2-7, with 7 bases fitting TRBD1. The source of this sequence is a female patient aged 2-15 years who had a stem cell transplant for Fanconi anemia, so the T cells may come from the graft donor. The CDR3 protein is CASIFPGQSYEQYF. The CDR3 nucleotides read TGTGCCAGCATTTTCCCGGGACAGTCCTACGAGCAGTACTTC.